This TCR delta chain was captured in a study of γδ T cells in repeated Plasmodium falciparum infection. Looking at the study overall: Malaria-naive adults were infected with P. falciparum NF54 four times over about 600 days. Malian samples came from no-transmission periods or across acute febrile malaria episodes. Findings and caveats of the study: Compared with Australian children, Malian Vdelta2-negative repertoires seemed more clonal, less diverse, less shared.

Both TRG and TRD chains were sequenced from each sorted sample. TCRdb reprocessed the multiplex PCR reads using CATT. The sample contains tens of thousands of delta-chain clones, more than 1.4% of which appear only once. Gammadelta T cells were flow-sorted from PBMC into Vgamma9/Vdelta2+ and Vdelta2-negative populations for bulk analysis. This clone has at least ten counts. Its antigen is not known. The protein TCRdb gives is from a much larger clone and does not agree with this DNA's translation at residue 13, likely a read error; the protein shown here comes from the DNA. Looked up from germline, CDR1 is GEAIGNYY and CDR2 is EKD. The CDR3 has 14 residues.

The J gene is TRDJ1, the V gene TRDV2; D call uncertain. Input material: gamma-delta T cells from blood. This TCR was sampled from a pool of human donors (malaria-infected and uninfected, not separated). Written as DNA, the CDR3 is TGTGCCTGTGACTCCTTACTTAACACCGATAAACTCACCTTT. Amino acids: CACDSLLNTDKLTF.